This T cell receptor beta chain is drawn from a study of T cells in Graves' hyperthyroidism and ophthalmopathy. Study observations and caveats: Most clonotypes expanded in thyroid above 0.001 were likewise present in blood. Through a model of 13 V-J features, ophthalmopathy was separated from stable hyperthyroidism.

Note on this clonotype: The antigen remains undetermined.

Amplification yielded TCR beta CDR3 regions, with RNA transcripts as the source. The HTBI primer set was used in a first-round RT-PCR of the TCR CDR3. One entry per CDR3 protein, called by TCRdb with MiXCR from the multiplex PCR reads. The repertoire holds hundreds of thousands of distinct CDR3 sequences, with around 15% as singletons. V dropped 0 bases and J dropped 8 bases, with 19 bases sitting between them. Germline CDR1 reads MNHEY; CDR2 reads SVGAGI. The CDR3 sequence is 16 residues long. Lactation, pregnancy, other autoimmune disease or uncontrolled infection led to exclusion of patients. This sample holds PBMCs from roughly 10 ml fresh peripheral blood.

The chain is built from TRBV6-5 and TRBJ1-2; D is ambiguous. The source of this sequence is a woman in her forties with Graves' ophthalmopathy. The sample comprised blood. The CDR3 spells CASSYSREGGIRGYTF. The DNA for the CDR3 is TGTGCCAGCAGTTACTCTAGGGAGGGAGGAATTAGAGGCTACACCTTC.